This T cell receptor beta chain was profiled in a study of blood T cell repertoires in COVID-19. In the study's own analysis: Estimated nucleated cell counts came from reference gene primer amplification. Only in-frame clones appear in the TCRdb table, and some are missing; sequencing was by immunoSEQ multiplex PCR. V, J and clone size are taken as reported in that table, and D and trimming were inferred from the DNA itself. The sample has some 380,000 clones, roughly 80% seen once; the top ten hold more than 0.85%. The germline V and J ends were trimmed by 5 bases and 0 bases, with 13 bases remaining between them. Germline assignment: CDR1 SEHNR and CDR2 FQNEAQ (reference sequence). The CDR3 is 15 residues long.

The clonotype comes from a human donor with acute or convalescent COVID-19. The donor label of this sample is uncertain. The V gene is TRBV7-9, the J gene TRBJ1-1, with a tentative D call TRBD1 (5 bases). The sample was peripheral blood. CDR3 sequence reads: CASSPQGQVNTEAFF. CDR3 DNA: TGTGCCAGCAGCCCCCAGGGCCAAGTGAACACTGAAGCTTTCTTT.